This TCR beta chain originates from a study of cytomegalovirus exposure and HLA in healthy donors. Germline assignment: CDR1 LGHNA and CDR2 YSLEER. CDR3 length: 16 residues. V shed 0 bases and J 0 bases; nucleotides not matched to a gene: 5. The PCR employed 60 Vbeta primers together with 13 Jbeta primers. Sequencing was performed with immunoSEQ multiplex PCR; in TCRdb, only in-frame clones are kept and a portion is missing. This table has 90,000 to 150,000 clones, approximately 69% appearing once. The clonotype was recovered from a woman aged 50 to 65 in good health and CMV-seropositive. V gene TRBV4-3 combines with J gene TRBJ2-7; 7 nucleotides line up with TRBD1. The sample was PBMCs. The CDR3 region has the DNA TGCGCCAGCAGCCAAGACTACGGGACAGCCTCCTACGAGCAGTACTTC. Translation: CASSQDYGTASYEQYF.